These 32 T cell receptor beta chains were sequenced from one sample in a study of PD-L1 blockade in urothelial cancer. This table comes from immunoSEQ multiplex PCR, and its TCRdb copy is limited to in-frame clones, with some not included. Among about 50,000 clones listed, 70% to 90% were seen once. Time point given: peripheral blood 6 weeks after treatment start. The sequencing used PBMCs, collected around atezolizumab (anti-PD-L1) treatment. Source of these receptors: a man aged 70-80 years with urothelial cancer.

The chain is built from TRBV6-6 and TRBJ2-1; D is uncertain. There are 12 residues in the CDR3. V gave up 3 bases and J gave up 7 bases, with 7 bases separating them. The germline V gene encodes CDR1 MNHNY and CDR2 SVGAGI (reference sequence). CDR3 sequence: CASSYSLNEQFF. The CDR3 DNA sequence: TGTGCCAGCAGTTATAGTTTGAATGAGCAGTTCTTC.

The V call is TRBV5-1, the J call TRBJ1-4; no reliable D call. The CDR3 contains 15 residues. Looked up from germline, CDR1 is SGHRS and CDR2 is YFSETQ. The V end was cut by 1 base, the J end by 4 bases, with 11 bases between. The CDR3 DNA follows: TGCGCCAGCAGCTTGCTAGGCAGCCTTAATGAAAAACTGTTTTTT. It encodes CASSLLGSLNEKLFF.

This chain links TRBV29-1 with TRBJ2-2, with 9 bases matching TRBD2. The CDR3 is made up of 15 amino acids. The V and J ends lost 7 bases and 5 bases, in that order; junction bases with no gene match: 11. Germline V gene sequence: CDR1 SQVTM, CDR2 ANQGSEA. The CDR3 is CSGVASLAGTGELFF. CDR3 nucleotides: TGCAGCGGGGTGGCCAGTCTAGCGGGAACCGGGGAGCTGTTTTTT.

The V and J genes are TRBV2 and TRBJ2-3, with 8 bases aligning to TRBD1. Germline CDR1 SNHLY, CDR2 FYNNEI. The CDR3 loop spans 13 amino acids. The trim removed 4 bases at V and 4 bases at J, leaving 1 base unmatched. The CDR3 nucleotides are TGTGCCAGCAGTGTGGACAGGGCAGATACGCAGTATTTT. This gives the protein CASSVDRADTQYF.

The chain employs TRBV27 and TRBJ1-2; no firm D call. The germline CDR1 and CDR2 sequences are MNHEY and SMNVEV (reference sequence). This CDR3 comprises 13 residues. Trimming left V 3 bases short and J 4 bases short, with 9 bases between. The CDR3 loop is CASSFGVSYGYTF. The CDR3 DNA follows: TGTGCCAGCAGTTTCGGGGTTAGCTATGGCTACACCTTC.

The rearrangement uses TRBV30 and TRBJ2-7; D remains unclear. CDR1 and CDR2 (germline): GTSNPN, SVGIG (reference sequence). The CDR3 runs to 11 residues. V lost 5 bases, J lost 6 bases, and 11 bases lay in between. CDR3 in amino acids: CAWGRLGEQYF. CDR3 in DNA: TGTGCCTGGGGTCGCCTCGGCGAGCAGTACTTC.

The gene calls are TRBV23-1 and TRBJ2-1; tentatively, D is TRBD2 (5 bases). TRBV23-1 is filed as an ORF, its function uncertain. Trimming stripped 4 bases from V and 5 bases from J, with 18 bases between. This CDR3 is 16 amino acids long. CDR3 sequence: CASSPPKGGLHNEQFF. The CDR3 bases are TGCGCCAGCAGTCCACCGAAGGGTGGACTCCACAATGAGCAGTTCTTC.

This chain links TRBV11-3 with TRBJ2-1, with TRBD2 matching 9 bases. The CDR3 spans 14 residues. J gave up 7 bases and V 5 bases, and 6 bases lay outside the gene matches. CDR1 is SGHNT and CDR2 is YENEEA in the germline V gene. CDR3 loop: CASSRLAAPNEQFF. CDR3 nucleotides: TGTGCCAGCAGCCGACTAGCGGCGCCTAATGAGCAGTTCTTC. The full variable domain, in which reference TRBV11-3 and TRBJ2-1 provide the parts outside the CDR3, is EAGVVQSPRYKIIEKKQPVAFWCNPISGHNTLYWYLQNLGQGPELLIRYENEEAVDDSQLPKDRFSAERLKGVDSTLKIQPAELGDSAVYLCASSRLAAPNEQFFGPGTRLTVL.

The chain is built from TRBV11-2 and TRBJ2-7; 14 nucleotides match TRBD2. After removal of 5 bases from V and 3 bases from J, the junction contained 3 bases not matched to a gene. The CDR3 runs to 15 residues. The germline CDR1 and CDR2 sequences are SGHAT and FQNNGV. The CDR3, as DNA: TGTGCCAGCAGCGTGGGGACTAGCGGGGGCTACGAGCAGTACTTC. It encodes CASSVGTSGGYEQYF.

There are a few counts of this clone. This chain uses TRBV7-4 with TRBJ2-1, with 10 bases lining up with TRBD2. Germline V gene sequence: CDR1 SGHVT, CDR2 SQSDAQ. V shed 5 bases and J 11 bases; nucleotides not matched to a gene: 18. This CDR3 has 17 amino acids. The CDR3 coding sequence is TGTGCCAGCAGCCCCCGGGATGATCTAGCGGGAGCTTTGAAGCAGTTCTTC. Translation: CASSPRDDLAGALKQFF.

The V call is TRBV10-1, the J call TRBJ2-2, with D tentatively TRBD1 (5 bases). The CDR3 contains 13 residues. Germline V gives CDR1 WNHNN, CDR2 SYGVQD (reference sequence). Between the trimmed V and J ends, which lost 6 bases and 7 bases, there was a span of 12 bases. CDR3 loop: CASSRDSSGELFF. CDR3 in DNA: TGCGCCAGCAGCAGGGATTCTAGCGGGGAGCTGTTTTTT.

The rearrangement joins TRBV7-2 to TRBJ2-7; 13 bases fit TRBD2. The V segment lost 0 bases and the J segment 4 bases; nucleotides outside the gene matches: 9. Germline V CDR1 and CDR2: SGHTA, FQGNSA. The CDR3 is made up of 18 amino acids. The CDR3, as DNA: TGTGCCAGCAGCTTAGCGAGACCTCGACTAGCGGGAGGATACGAGCAGTACTTC. It specifies CASSLARPRLAGGYEQYF.

As concerns this clone: The same CDR3 can be traced to other DNA sequences in this sample. This sequence joins TRBV6-1 and TRBJ2-7; 12 nucleotides agree with TRBD2. There are 15 residues in the CDR3. The V segment lost 4 bases and the J segment 2 bases; nucleotides outside the gene matches: 3. CDR1 and CDR2 from the germline V gene are MNHNS and SASEGT. CDR3 loop: CASSAGLAGTYEQYF. DNA of the CDR3: TGTGCCAGCAGTGCCGGACTAGCGGGAACCTACGAGCAGTACTTC.

The rearrangement joins TRBV7-2 to TRBJ2-1; 10 nucleotides line up with TRBD2. Germline loops: CDR1 SGHTA, CDR2 FQGNSA. The CDR3 extends over 16 amino acids. V trimming: 4 bases; J trimming: 6 bases; junction bases outside the gene matches: 9. The CDR3 here is CASSYRAGGPSNEQFF. The CDR3 DNA follows: TGTGCCAGCAGCTACCGAGCGGGAGGGCCGAGCAATGAGCAGTTCTTC.

The sample holds one count of this clone. V is TRBV28 and J is TRBJ1-5; possible D gene TRBD1, 6 bases. The germline V gene has CDR1 MDHEN and CDR2 SYDVKM. Trimming shortened V by 5 bases and J by 3 bases, and 14 bases separated the two germline ends. The CDR3 length is 15 residues. The CDR3 DNA reads TGTGCCAGCAGTACCCGACAGGTTTACAATCAGCCCCAGCATTTT. Translation gives CASSTRQVYNQPQHF.

This chain links TRBV18 with TRBJ2-7, with D perhaps matching TRBD2 (5 bases). The V and J ends lost 6 bases and 3 bases respectively, with 15 bases between them. The CDR3 totals 14 residues. Germline V gene sequence: CDR1 KGHSH, CDR2 LQKENI. The CDR3 protein is CASSQGPGGYEQYF. As DNA, the CDR3 is TGTGCCAGCTCCCAAGGACCCGGAGGCTACGAGCAGTACTTC.

This sequence joins TRBV7-9 and TRBJ2-2, with 7 bases aligning to TRBD2. CDR3 length: 14 residues. V shed 5 bases, J shed 4 bases, and the junction held 4 bases outside the gene matches. The germline gives CDR1 SEHNR, CDR2 FQNEAQ (reference sequence). The CDR3 region is CASSPLAVTGELFF. The CDR3 nucleotides read TGTGCCAGCAGCCCCCTAGCGGTCACCGGGGAGCTGTTTTTT. Together with reference TRBV7-9 and TRBJ2-2, the CDR3 gives the full variable domain: DTGVSQNPRHKITKRGQNVTFRCDPISEHNRLYWYRQTLGQGPEFLTYFQNEAQLEKSRLLSDRFSAERPKGSFSTLEIQRTEQGDSAMYLCASSPLAVTGELFFGEGSRLTVL.

This clone is large within its sample. The chain uses TRBV10-1 and TRBJ2-3, with a possible D match to TRBD2 (6 bases). This CDR3 is built from 16 residues. Per the germline V gene, CDR1 is WNHNN and CDR2 is SYGVQD (reference sequence). V was trimmed by 6 bases and J by 1 base, leaving 17 bases between them. The CDR3 bases are TGCGCCAGCAGCGTTGGGACTTGGGGCGGCACAGATACGCAGTATTTT. This gives the protein CASSVGTWGGTDTQYF.

The chain is built from TRBV29-1 and TRBJ2-1; 7 bases are a match to TRBD2. The CDR3 totals 21 residues. Germline V gene data show CDR1 as SQVTM and CDR2 as ANQGSEA. Unmatched junction bases numbered 25, after V lost 1 base and J lost 4 bases. CDR3 in amino acids: CSVEGKVNLRGPGLTYNEQFF. The CDR3 DNA sequence: TGCAGCGTTGAAGGTAAAGTAAATCTGCGCGGGCCGGGACTAACATACAATGAGCAGTTCTTC.

In nucleotides, the CDR3 is TGTGCCAGCAGCCAACCGGGACAGGGGTTGGATGAGCAGTTCTTC. It is translated as CASSQPGQGLDEQFF. The genes are TRBV14 and TRBJ2-1; TRBD1 matches 10 bases. CDR1 and CDR2 from the germline V gene are SGHDN and FVKESK. The CDR3 has 15 amino acids. The junction had 6 bases not matched to a gene; V was cut back by 2 bases and J by 8 bases.

The J gene is TRBJ2-7, the V gene TRBV2; TRBD1 might be the D (6 bases). V was pared by 6 bases and J by 4 bases, with 13 bases between. The CDR3 is made up of 13 amino acids. Per germline, CDR1 SNHLY and CDR2 FYNNEI. CDR3 loop: CASRWDTSYEQYF. In nucleotides, the CDR3 is TGTGCCAGCAGATGGGACACTTCATACGAGCAGTACTTC.

The chain uses TRBV29-1 and TRBJ2-3; D not certain. The CDR3 has 12 residues. V was pared by 3 bases and J by 0 bases, with 4 bases between. In germline, CDR1 is SQVTM, CDR2 ANQGSEA. The CDR3 DNA follows: TGCAGCGTTGACAGTAGCACAGATACGCAGTATTTT. Its protein product is CSVDSSTDTQYF.

V usage is TRBV6-6 and J usage is TRBJ1-1; D uncertain. The CDR3 contains 12 residues. Deletions cut 5 bases from V and 8 bases from J, with 12 bases between. Looked up from germline, CDR1 is MNHNY and CDR2 is SVGAGI (reference sequence). CDR3 sequence reads: CASSNTGDEAFF. CDR3 sequence (DNA): TGTGCCAGCAGTAACACGGGTGACGAAGCTTTCTTT.

This chain uses TRBV5-1 with TRBJ1-2, with 9 bases that match TRBD1. The CDR3 covers 14 residues. V was pared by 2 bases and J by 8 bases, with 7 bases of the junction left unmatched. From germline, CDR1 is SGHRS and CDR2 YFSETQ. The DNA for the CDR3 is TGCGCCAGCAGCTTAACAGGGGGCATACGCGGCTACACCTTC. This sequence encodes CASSLTGGIRGYTF.

The genes are TRBV14 and TRBJ2-2; TRBD1 agrees at 7 bases. The CDR3 spans 15 residues. The germline V gene has CDR1 SGHDN and CDR2 FVKESK. The J segment lost 6 bases and the V segment lost 0 bases, leaving 4 bases of the junction unmatched. The CDR3 sequence is CASSQDLQGSGELFF. In DNA, the CDR3 is TGTGCCAGCAGCCAAGATTTACAGGGGTCCGGGGAGCTGTTTTTT.

The rearrangement joins TRBV6-1 to TRBJ2-7; TRBD1 matches 9 bases. The CDR3 extends over 14 amino acids. With V trimmed by 6 bases and J by 3 bases, 6 bases remained unmatched. Germline V gives CDR1 MNHNS, CDR2 SASEGT. The CDR3 loop is CASRPGQGGYEQYF. DNA of the CDR3: TGTGCCAGCAGACCGGGACAGGGCGGCTACGAGCAGTACTTC.

This sequence joins TRBV13 and TRBJ1-1, with TRBD1 matching 8 bases. The CDR3 is made up of 18 amino acids. Germline CDR1 PRHDT, CDR2 FYEKMQ (reference sequence). Trimming removed 3 bases from V and 0 bases from J; junction bases left unmatched: 12. The CDR3 here is CASSFHADRAVMNTEAFF. The CDR3 region has the DNA TGTGCCAGCAGCTTCCACGCGGACAGGGCCGTTATGAACACTGAAGCTTTCTTT.

V gene TRBV5-5 combines with J gene TRBJ2-5; D is perhaps TRBD2 (6 bases). There are 15 residues in the CDR3. V lost 5 bases, J lost 2 bases, and 16 bases lay in between. Germline V gene lookup returns CDR1 SGHKS and CDR2 YYEKEE (reference sequence). CDR3 nucleotides: TGTGCCAGCAGTCTCCGGGCAAGCGGGCAAGAGACCCAGTACTTC. Encoded protein: CASSLRASGQETQYF.

The chain carries TRBV29-1 and TRBJ2-7; 8 positions agree with TRBD2. The J segment lost 3 bases and the V segment lost 7 bases, leaving 5 bases of the junction unmatched. The CDR3 is 12 residues long. Per germline, CDR1 SQVTM and CDR2 ANQGSEA. In DNA form, the CDR3 reads TGCAGCGGCGCACTAGCGGACTACGAGCAGTACTTC. The encoded protein is CSGALADYEQYF.

The V call is TRBV28, the J call TRBJ2-7; TRBD1 agrees at 8 bases. This CDR3 has 16 amino acids. CDR1 MDHEN and CDR2 SYDVKM come from the germline V gene. V trimming: 4 bases; J trimming: 0 bases; junction bases outside the gene matches: 8. The CDR3 DNA follows: TGTGCCAGCAGTTCCCCTGGGGACAGGAGCTCCTACGAGCAGTACTTC. It yields the protein CASSSPGDRSSYEQYF.

The rearrangement links TRBV30 to TRBJ1-2, with 9 bases aligning to TRBD1. Trimming at V came to 6 bases and at J to 8 bases, leaving 7 bases not matched to a gene. The CDR3 is made up of 12 amino acids. Germline CDR1 and CDR2: GTSNPN and SVGIG (reference sequence). This CDR3 is CACAQGAQGYTF. CDR3 bases: TGTGCCTGTGCACAGGGGGCGCAAGGCTACACCTTC.

This chain joins TRBV28 and TRBJ2-7; 7 bases align to TRBD2. V lost 2 bases and J lost 3; bases outside the gene matches: 4. Germline CDR1 reads MDHEN; CDR2 reads SYDVKM. The CDR3 has 14 residues. CDR3 bases: TGTGCCAGCAGTTTAGGGGGGGAGGACTACGAGCAGTACTTC. This codes for CASSLGGEDYEQYF.